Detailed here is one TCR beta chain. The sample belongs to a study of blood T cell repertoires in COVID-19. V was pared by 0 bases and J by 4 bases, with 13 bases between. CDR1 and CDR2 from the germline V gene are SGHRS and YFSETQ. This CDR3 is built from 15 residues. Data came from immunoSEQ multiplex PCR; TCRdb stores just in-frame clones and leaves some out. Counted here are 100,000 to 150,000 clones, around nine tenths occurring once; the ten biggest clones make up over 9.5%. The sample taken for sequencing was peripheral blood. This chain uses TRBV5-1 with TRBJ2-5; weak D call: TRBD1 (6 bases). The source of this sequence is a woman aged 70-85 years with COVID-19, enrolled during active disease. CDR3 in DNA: TGCGCCAGCAGCTTGGGGACAGCCGATATAGAGACCCAGTACTTC. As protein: CASSLGTADIETQYF.